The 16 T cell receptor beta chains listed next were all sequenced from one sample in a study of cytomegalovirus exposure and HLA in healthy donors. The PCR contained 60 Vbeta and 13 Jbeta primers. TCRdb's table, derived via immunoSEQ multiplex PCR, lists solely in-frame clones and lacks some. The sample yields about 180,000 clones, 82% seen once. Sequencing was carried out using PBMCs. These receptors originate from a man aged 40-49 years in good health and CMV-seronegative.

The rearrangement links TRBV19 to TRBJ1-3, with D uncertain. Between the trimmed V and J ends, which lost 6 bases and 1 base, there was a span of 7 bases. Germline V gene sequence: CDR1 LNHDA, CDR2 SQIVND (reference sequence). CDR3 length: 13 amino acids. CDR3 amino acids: CASSRRSGNTIYF. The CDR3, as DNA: TGTGCCAGTAGCAGGAGGTCTGGAAACACCATATATTTT.

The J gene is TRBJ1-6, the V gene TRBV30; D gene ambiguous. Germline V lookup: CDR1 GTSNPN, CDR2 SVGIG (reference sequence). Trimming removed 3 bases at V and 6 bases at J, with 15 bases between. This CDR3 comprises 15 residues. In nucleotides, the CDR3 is TGTGCCTGGAGGGCCCTGACTCTCGCTAATTCACCCCTCCACTTT. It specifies CAWRALTLANSPLHF.

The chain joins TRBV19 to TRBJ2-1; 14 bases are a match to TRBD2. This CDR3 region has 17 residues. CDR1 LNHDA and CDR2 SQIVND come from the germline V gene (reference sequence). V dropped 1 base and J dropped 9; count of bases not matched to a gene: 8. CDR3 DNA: TGTGCCAGTAGTATAGGGACTAGCGGGGGGCGGGCAACTGAGCAGTTCTTC. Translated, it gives CASSIGTSGGRATEQFF.

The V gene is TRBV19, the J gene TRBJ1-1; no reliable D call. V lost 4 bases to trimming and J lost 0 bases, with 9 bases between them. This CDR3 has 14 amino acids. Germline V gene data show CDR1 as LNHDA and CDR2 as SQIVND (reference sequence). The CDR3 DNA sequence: TGTGCCAGTAGTACCCCGCGAATGAACACTGAAGCTTTCTTT. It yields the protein CASSTPRMNTEAFF.

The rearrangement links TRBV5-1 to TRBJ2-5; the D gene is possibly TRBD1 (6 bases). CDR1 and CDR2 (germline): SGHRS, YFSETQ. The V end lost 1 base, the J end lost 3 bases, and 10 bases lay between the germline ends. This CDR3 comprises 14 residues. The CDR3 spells CASSLNSGEETQYF. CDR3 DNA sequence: TGCGCCAGCAGCTTGAATTCAGGGGAAGAGACCCAGTACTTC. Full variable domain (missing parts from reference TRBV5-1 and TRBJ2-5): KAGVTQTPRYLIKTRGQQVTLSCSPISGHRSVSWYQQTPGQGLQFLFEYFSETQRNKGNFPGRFSGRQFSNSRSEMNVSTLELGDSALYLCASSLNSGEETQYFGPGTRLLVL.

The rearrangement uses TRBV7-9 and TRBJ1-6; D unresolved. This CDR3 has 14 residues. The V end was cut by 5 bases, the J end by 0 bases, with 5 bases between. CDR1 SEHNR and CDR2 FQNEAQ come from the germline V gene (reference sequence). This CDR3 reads CASSRGSYNSPLHF. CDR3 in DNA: TGTGCCAGCAGCCGGGGCTCCTATAATTCACCCCTCCACTTT.

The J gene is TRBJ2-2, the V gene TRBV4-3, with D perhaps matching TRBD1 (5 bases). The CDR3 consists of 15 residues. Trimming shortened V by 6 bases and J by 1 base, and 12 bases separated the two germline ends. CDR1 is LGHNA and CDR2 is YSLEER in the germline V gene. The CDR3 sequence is CASSRNDRNTGELFF. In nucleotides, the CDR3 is TGCGCCAGCAGTCGAAACGACAGGAACACCGGGGAGCTGTTTTTT.

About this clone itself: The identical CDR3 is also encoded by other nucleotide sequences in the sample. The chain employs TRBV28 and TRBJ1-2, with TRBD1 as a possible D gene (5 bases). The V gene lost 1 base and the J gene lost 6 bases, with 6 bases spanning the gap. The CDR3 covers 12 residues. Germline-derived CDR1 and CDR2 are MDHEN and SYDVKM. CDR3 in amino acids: CASSLLGDGYTF. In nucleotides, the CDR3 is TGTGCCAGCAGTTTATTAGGGGATGGCTACACCTTC.

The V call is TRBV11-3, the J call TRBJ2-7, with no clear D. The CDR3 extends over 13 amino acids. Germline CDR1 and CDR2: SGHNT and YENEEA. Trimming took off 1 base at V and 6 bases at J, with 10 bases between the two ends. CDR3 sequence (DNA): TGTGCCAGCAGCTTAGGGCTAGTTTTCGAGCAGTACTTC. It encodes CASSLGLVFEQYF.

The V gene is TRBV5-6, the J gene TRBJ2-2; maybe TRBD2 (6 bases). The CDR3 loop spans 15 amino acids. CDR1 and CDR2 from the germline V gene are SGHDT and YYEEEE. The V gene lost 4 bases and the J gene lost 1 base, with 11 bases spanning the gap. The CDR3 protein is CASSRGRRNTGELFF. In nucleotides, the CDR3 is TGTGCCAGCAGCCGGGGGAGGAGGAACACCGGGGAGCTGTTTTTT. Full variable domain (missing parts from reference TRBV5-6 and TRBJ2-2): DAGVTQSPTHLIKTRGQQVTLRCSPKSGHDTVSWYQQALGQGPQFIFQYYEEEERQRGNFPDRFSGHQFPNYSSELNVNALLLGDSALYLCASSRGRRNTGELFFGEGSRLTVL.

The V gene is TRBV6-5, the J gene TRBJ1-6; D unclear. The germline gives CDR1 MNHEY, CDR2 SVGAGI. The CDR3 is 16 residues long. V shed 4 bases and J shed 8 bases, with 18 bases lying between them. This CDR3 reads CASSSLSGSPHSPLHF. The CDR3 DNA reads TGTGCCAGCAGTTCTCTATCCGGTTCCCCCCATTCACCCCTCCACTTT.

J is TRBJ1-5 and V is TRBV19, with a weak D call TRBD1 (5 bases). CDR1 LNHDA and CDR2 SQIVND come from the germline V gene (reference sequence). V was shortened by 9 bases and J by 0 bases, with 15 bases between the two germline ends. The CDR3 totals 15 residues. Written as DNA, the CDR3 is TGTGCCAGCTTTGGGGGGGGTTATAGCAATCAGCCCCAGCATTTT. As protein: CASFGGGYSNQPQHF.

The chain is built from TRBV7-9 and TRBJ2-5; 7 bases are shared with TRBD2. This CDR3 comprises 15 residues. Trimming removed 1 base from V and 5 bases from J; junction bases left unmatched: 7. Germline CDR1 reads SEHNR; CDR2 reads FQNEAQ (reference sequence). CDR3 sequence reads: CASSLGGGSRETQYF. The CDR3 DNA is TGTGCCAGCAGCTTAGGAGGCGGGAGTCGGGAGACCCAGTACTTC.

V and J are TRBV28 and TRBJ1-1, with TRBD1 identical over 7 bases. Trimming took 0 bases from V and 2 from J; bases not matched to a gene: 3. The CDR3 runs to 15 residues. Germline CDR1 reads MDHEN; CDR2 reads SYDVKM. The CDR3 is CASSLWGTANTEAFF. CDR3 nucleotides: TGTGCCAGCAGTTTATGGGGGACAGCAAACACTGAAGCTTTCTTT.

The DNA of the CDR3 is TGTGCCAGCAATACCCTAGGGACAGGGAAGGATACGCAGTATTTT. Translated: CASNTLGTGKDTQYF. This rearrangement joins TRBV7-8 to TRBJ2-3; 9 bases are a match to TRBD1. The junction had 11 bases not matched to a gene; V was cut back by 7 bases and J by 6 bases. The CDR3 loop spans 15 amino acids. Germline V lookup: CDR1 SGHVS, CDR2 FQNEAQ. Full variable domain (outside the CDR3, taken from reference TRBV7-8 and TRBJ2-3): GAGVSQSPRYKVAKRGQDVALRCDPISGHVSLFWYQQALGQGPEFLTYFQNEAQLDKSGLPSDRFFAERPEGSVSTLKIQRTQQEDSAVYLCASNTLGTGKDTQYFGPGTRLTVL.

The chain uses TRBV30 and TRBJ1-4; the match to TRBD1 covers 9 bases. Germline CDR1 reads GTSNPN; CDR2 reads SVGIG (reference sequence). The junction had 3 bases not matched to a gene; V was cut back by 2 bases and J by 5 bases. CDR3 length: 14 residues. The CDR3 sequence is CAWSRDRVNEKLFF. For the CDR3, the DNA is TGTGCCTGGAGTCGGGACAGGGTGAATGAAAAACTGTTTTTT.